This TCR beta chain is drawn from a study of OX40 agonist ivuxolimab in advanced cancers. Sequencing was performed with immunoSEQ multiplex PCR; in TCRdb, only in-frame clones are kept and a portion is missing. The table includes tens of thousands of clones, roughly 85% detected once. Source: CD4+ or CD8+ T cells sorted from blood, taken in a trial of the OX40 agonist ivuxolimab. The receptor was derived from an adult with an advanced solid tumor such as melanoma, head and neck, liver or kidney cancer.

The CDR3 loop reads CASGEMAGYNEQFF. CDR3 sequence (DNA): TGTGCCAGCGGAGAAATGGCCGGCTACAATGAGCAGTTCTTC. The chain joins TRBV6-1 to TRBJ2-1; no clear D. The length of the CDR3 is 14 residues. Germline lookup yields CDR1 MNHNS and CDR2 SASEGT. V was shortened by 8 bases and J by 3 bases, with 14 bases between the two germline ends.